These 8 T cell receptor beta chains share one sample of origin, sequenced in a study of T cell responses to AZD1222 COVID-19 vaccine. Profiled with immunoSEQ multiplex PCR; TCRdb holds only in-frame clones, not every one. The repertoire holds hundreds of thousands of clones, with approximately 94% as singletons. The material sequenced was peripheral blood, taken on day 0 of MenACWY control vaccination. The receptors stem from an adult in good health.

Notes on this clone: The sample carries other DNA sequences with the same CDR3. The V gene is TRBV7-9, the J gene TRBJ2-5, with a possible D match to TRBD2 (6 bases). The CDR3 runs to 14 residues. The germline CDR1 and CDR2 sequences are SEHNR and FQNEAQ (reference sequence). The V end lost 0 bases, the J end lost 2 bases, and 7 bases lay between the germline ends. In DNA, the CDR3 is TGTGCCAGCAGCTTAGCTAGCGGACAAGAGACCCAGTACTTC. It translates to CASSLASGQETQYF.

The J gene is TRBJ1-2, the V gene TRBV23-1, with D possibly matching TRBD1 (6 bases). TRBV23-1 is labeled an ORF, and its function is uncertain. V shed 7 bases and J shed 6 bases, with 21 bases lying between them. There are 15 residues in the CDR3. The CDR3 coding sequence is TGCGCCAGCACCTCTAAAGATTCAGGGGAAGATGGCTACACCTTC. Protein: CASTSKDSGEDGYTF.

To note about this clone: An end of the junction does not agree with germline; a read error may underlie this. The rearrangement links TRBV5-1 to TRBJ1-2; no clear D gene. The CDR3 consists of 9 residues. Per germline, CDR1 SGHRS and CDR2 YFSETQ. The DNA of the CDR3 is TGCGCCAGCCCACATTTCCGACCGTTC. It is translated as CASPHFRPF. The whole variable domain, filled in from reference TRBV5-1 and TRBJ1-2, reads KAGVTQTPRYLIKTRGQQVTLSCSPISGHRSVSWYQQTPGQGLQFLFEYFSETQRNKGNFPGRFSGRQFSNSRSEMNVSTLELGDSALYLCASPHFRPFGSGTRLTVV.

The chain employs TRBV10-3 and TRBJ2-7; D is unresolved. The V gene's germline CDR1 is ENHRY and CDR2 SYGVKD. With 8 bases removed from V and 2 bases from J, the gap between germline ends came to 13 bases. This CDR3 is 13 amino acids long. CDR3 residues: CAISAVPPYEQYF. DNA for the CDR3: TGTGCCATCTCGGCGGTCCCGCCCTACGAGCAGTACTTC.

This chain joins TRBV9 and TRBJ2-5; the D call may be TRBD1 or TRBD2 (6 bases each). The CDR3 spans 17 residues. Germline CDR1 and CDR2: SGDLS and YYNGEE. Trimming cost V 1 base and J 4 bases, with 20 bases left between them. DNA of the CDR3: TGTGCCAGCAGCGTACCCTCCGGGGGCGATCGAGGAGAGACCCAGTACTTC. Protein: CASSVPSGGDRGETQYF. The full variable domain, rest sourced from reference TRBV9 and TRBJ2-5, is DSGVTQTPKHLITATGQRVTLRCSPRSGDLSVYWYQQSLDQGLQFLIQYYNGEERAKGNILERFSAQQFPDLHSELNLSSLELGDSALYFCASSVPSGGDRGETQYFGPGTRLLVL.

This chain connects TRBV3-1 (or the pseudogene TRBV3-2) to TRBJ1-4; TRBD1 is a possible D gene (5 bases). With 6 bases removed from V and 4 bases from J, the gap between germline ends came to 9 bases. The CDR3 spans 13 residues. Germline V gene sequence: CDR1 LGHDT, CDR2 YNNKEL (reference sequence). The CDR3 bases are TGTGCCAGCAGTCGGCAGGGTAATGAAAAACTGTTTTTT. Translation: CASSRQGNEKLFF.

J is TRBJ1-3 and V is TRBV30; tentative D call: TRBD1 (5 bases). The CDR3 runs 15 residues. Trimming took off 3 bases at V and 4 bases at J, with 16 bases between the two ends. Per germline, CDR1 GTSNPN and CDR2 SVGIG (reference sequence). As DNA, the CDR3 is TGTGCCTGGAGAGGTTGGGGCCGAAGAGGAAACACCATATATTTT. Its protein is CAWRGWGRRGNTIYF. Complete variable domain (other parts from reference TRBV30 and TRBJ1-3): SQTIHQWPATLVQPVGSPLSLECTVEGTSNPNLYWYRQAAGRGLQLLFYSVGIGQISSEVPQNLSASRPQDRQFILSSKKLLLSDSGFYLCAWRGWGRRGNTIYFGEGSWLTVV.

This clone has more than one count but fewer than ten. This chain links TRBV7-9 with TRBJ2-7, with D perhaps TRBD1 or TRBD2 (6 bases each). With 5 bases removed from V and 2 bases from J, the gap between germline ends came to 16 bases. Germline V lookup: CDR1 SEHNR, CDR2 FQNEAQ (reference sequence). This CDR3 region has 15 residues. The CDR3 sequence is CASSDGGRPAYEQYF. The DNA for the CDR3 is TGTGCCAGCAGCGATGGGGGGCGGCCGGCCTACGAGCAGTACTTC.